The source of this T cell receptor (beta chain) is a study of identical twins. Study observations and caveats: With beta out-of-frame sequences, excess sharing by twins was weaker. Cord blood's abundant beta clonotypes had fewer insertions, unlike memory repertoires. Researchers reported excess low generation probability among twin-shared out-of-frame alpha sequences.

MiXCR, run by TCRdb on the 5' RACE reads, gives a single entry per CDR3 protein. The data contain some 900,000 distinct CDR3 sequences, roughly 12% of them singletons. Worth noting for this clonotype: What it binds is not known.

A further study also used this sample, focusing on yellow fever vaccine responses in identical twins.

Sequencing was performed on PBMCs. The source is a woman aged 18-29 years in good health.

The CDR3 spells CASSLATGNYQPQHF. CDR3 coding DNA: TGTGCCAGCAGCTTAGCAACAGGGAATTATCAGCCCCAGCATTTT. This chain uses TRBV7-2 with TRBJ1-5, with a tentative D call TRBD1 (6 bases). The CDR3 is 15 amino acids. V was pared by 0 bases and J by 5 bases, with 11 bases between. The germline CDR1 and CDR2 sequences are SGHTA and FQGNSA.